This TCR beta chain was recorded in a study of early T cells in non-severe SARS-CoV-2 infection. Attachment of unique molecular identifiers was made to individual cDNA molecules. One entry per CDR3 protein, called by TCRdb with MiXCR from the 5' RACE reads. Among about 97,000 distinct CDR3 sequences listed, more than 9.5% were seen once. This clonotype was found many times. This clonotype was obtained from an adult who was a healthcare worker with PCR-confirmed SARS-CoV-2 infection or an uninfected control (not recorded which). Sequences were derived from whole blood, sampled at baseline.

CDR3 coding DNA: TGTGCCAGCAGCGCCACTAGCGGGAGGCACTCCTACGAGCAGTACTTC. It translates to CASSATSGRHSYEQYF. This chain connects TRBV7-9 to TRBJ2-7; 12 bases fit TRBD2. The CDR3 extends over 16 amino acids. Germline CDR1 SEHNR, CDR2 FQNEAQ (reference sequence). Losses at the gene ends were 5 bases for V and 0 bases for J; bases not matched to a gene: 5.